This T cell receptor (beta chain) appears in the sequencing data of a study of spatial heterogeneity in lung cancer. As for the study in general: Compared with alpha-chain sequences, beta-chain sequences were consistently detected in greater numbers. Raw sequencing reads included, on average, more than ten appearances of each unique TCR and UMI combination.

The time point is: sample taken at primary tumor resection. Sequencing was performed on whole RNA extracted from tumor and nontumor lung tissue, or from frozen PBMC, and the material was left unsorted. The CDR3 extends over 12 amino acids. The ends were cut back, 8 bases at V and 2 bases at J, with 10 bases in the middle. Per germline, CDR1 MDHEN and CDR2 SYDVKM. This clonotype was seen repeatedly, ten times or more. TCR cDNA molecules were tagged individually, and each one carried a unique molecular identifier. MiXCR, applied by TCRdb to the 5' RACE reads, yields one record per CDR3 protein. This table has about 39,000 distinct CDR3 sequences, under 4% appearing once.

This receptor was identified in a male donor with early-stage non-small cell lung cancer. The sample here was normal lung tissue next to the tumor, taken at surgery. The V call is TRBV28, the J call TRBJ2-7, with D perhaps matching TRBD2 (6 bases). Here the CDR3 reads CASSGEPYEQYF. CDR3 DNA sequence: TGTGCCAGCTCGGGGGAGCCCTACGAGCAGTACTTC.